One and the same sample provided the 15 T cell receptor beta chains below, sequenced in a study of low-dose radiotherapy and immunotherapy resistance in tumors (dated by TCRdb to the early 2020s). Instrument on record: Illumina MiniSeq. First-strand cDNA was synthesized using Superscript III and a set of TRAV- and TRBV-specific primers, so that both TCRalpha and TCRbeta chains were covered. TCRs were amplified with Phusion for around 20 PCR cycles using a constant-region primer together with the adapter attached to the V primers. TCRdb cleaned the public reads at Q25 with fastp, built clones with MiXCR and kept in-frame beta chains. Here each entry gathers all rows of one CDR3 protein and keeps the most common genes and DNA. For this sample there are 40,000 or so distinct CDR3 sequences; around 21% appear just once. The ten most abundant clones make up 9.2% of the sample. This specimen's time point label, per the study, means: after trial treatment. According to the study, the label for this sample's treatment or condition signals: LDRT plus nivolumab, ipilimumab, low-dose cyclophosphamide and aspirin (RACIN trial).

The sequenced sample was PBMCs, obtained after low-dose radiotherapy plus immunotherapy. All receptors come from a female donor with ovarian cancer.

This clonotype was detected ten times or more. The chain carries TRBV29-1 and TRBJ2-6; unclear D gene. The V and J ends lost 4 bases and 1 base respectively, with 5 bases between them. This CDR3 is built from 13 residues. The V gene's germline CDR1 is SQVTM and CDR2 ANQGSEA. CDR3 loop: CSVGSSGANVLTF. The CDR3 DNA follows: TGCAGCGTTGGAAGTTCTGGGGCCAACGTCCTGACTTTC.

This clonotype was counted at least ten times. The DNA of the CDR3 is TGTGCCAGCAGCGTATTTAGGGTACAGGGGCGTAACAATGAGCAGTTCTTC. This gives the protein CASSVFRVQGRNNEQFF. This chain connects TRBV9 to TRBJ2-1; 7 nucleotides match TRBD1. This CDR3 contains 17 residues. The germline CDR1 and CDR2 sequences are SGDLS and YYNGEE. The ends lost 1 base at V and 5 bases at J; junction bases unmatched: 12.

On this clonotype: A single base is all that separates this from a far larger clone, so a read error is likely. The genes are TRBV29-1 and TRBJ2-3; 9 nucleotides agree with TRBD1. With the DNA end fitting TRBJ2-1 better, the J assignment may be wrong. The CDR3 contains 14 residues. The germline V gene encodes CDR1 SQVTM and CDR2 ANQGSEA. This CDR3 reads CSVGKDRGGKTQFF. For the CDR3, the DNA is TGCAGCGTTGGAAAGGACAGGGGCGGAAAGACCCAGTTCTTC.

As to this clonotype: This sequence is one base from a far larger clone and is likely a read error. The V call is TRBV7-9, the J call TRBJ2-7; tentative D call: TRBD1 (5 bases). Gene TRBJ2-1 matches the end of the DNA better, so the J call may be wrong. The CDR3 consists of 13 residues. From germline, CDR1 is SEHNR and CDR2 FQNEAQ (reference sequence). CDR3 sequence (DNA): TGTGCCAGCAGCTCATTCAGGGTTAATGAGCAGTTCTTC. Its translation is CASSSFRVNEQFF.

Ten or more counts support this clonotype. This chain uses TRBV11-2 with TRBJ2-5, with 14 bases lining up with TRBD2. V lost 6 bases, J lost 4 bases, and 10 bases stayed unmatched. From germline, CDR1 is SGHAT and CDR2 FQNNGV. The CDR3 runs 17 residues. CDR3 DNA sequence: TGTGCCAGCAGTTCCGGGACTAGCGGGGGATCGGGAGAGACCCAGTACTTC. Amino acids: CASSSGTSGGSGETQYF.

This clonotype was observed many times. The chain carries TRBV4-1 and TRBJ2-1; tentatively, D is TRBD1 or TRBD2 (5 bases each). This CDR3 region has 14 residues. Germline CDR1 MGHRA, CDR2 YSYEKL. V was cut by 0 bases and J by 5 bases, with 8 bases left in between. The DNA of the CDR3 is TGCGCCAGCAGCCAAGAGGGGACGAACAATGAGCAGTTCTTC. Encoded protein: CASSQEGTNNEQFF.

This clonotype was recorded many times. This sequence joins TRBV11-2 and TRBJ1-3; D ambiguous. The CDR3 covers 12 residues. Between the trimmed V and J ends, which lost 5 bases and 4 bases, there was a span of 6 bases. CDR1 and CDR2 from the germline V gene are SGHAT and FQNNGV. The chain's CDR3 is CASSLRGNTIYF. The CDR3 nucleotides read TGTGCCAGCAGCCTAAGGGGAAACACCATATATTTT.

At least ten counts were recorded for this clonotype. This chain links TRBV5-1 with TRBJ2-7; D is possibly TRBD1 or TRBD2 (6 bases each). Germline CDR1 reads SGHRS; CDR2 reads YFSETQ. V shed 4 bases and J shed 3 bases, with 17 bases lying between them. This CDR3 has 15 residues. The CDR3: CASSPSNGGLYEQYF. In DNA form, the CDR3 reads TGCGCCAGCAGCCCTTCCAACGGGGGCCTCTACGAGCAGTACTTC.

This clonotype was seen ten or more times. V usage is TRBV18 and J usage is TRBJ2-1; 9 bases map to TRBD2. The CDR3 is 15 amino acids. Unmatched junction bases numbered 6, after V lost 8 bases and J lost 1 base. Germline V gene lookup returns CDR1 KGHSH and CDR2 LQKENI. The CDR3: CASSSLAGSYNEQFF. CDR3 DNA: TGTGCCAGCAGTTCCCTAGCGGGGTCCTACAATGAGCAGTTCTTC.

In this sample, this clonotype turned up many times. The chain links TRBV6-4 to TRBJ1-5, with a tentative D call TRBD1 (5 bases). Germline-derived CDR1 and CDR2 are MRHNA and SNTAGT. There are 14 residues in the CDR3. V was pared by 4 bases and J by 1 base, with 8 bases between. In nucleotides, the CDR3 is TGTGCCAGCAGTGCAGAGGGGAGCAATCAGCCCCAGCATTTT. It codes for CASSAEGSNQPQHF.

The chain employs TRBV27 and TRBJ2-7, with D tentatively TRBD1 or TRBD2 (7 bases each). The V end lost 8 bases, the J end lost 3 bases, and 17 bases lay between the germline ends. From germline, CDR1 is MNHEY and CDR2 SMNVEV (reference sequence). CDR3 length equals 14 residues. CDR3 loop: CASSISGGGYEQYF. The CDR3 nucleotides read TGTGCCAGCTCCATATCAGGGGGGGGCTACGAGCAGTACTTC.

The CDR3 is CSGSTSGANEQFF. DNA for the CDR3: TGCAGCGGGAGTACTAGCGGGGCCAATGAGCAGTTCTTC. The V gene is TRBV29-1, the J gene TRBJ2-1; 10 bases are a match to TRBD2. This CDR3 spans 13 amino acids. The V gene end was trimmed by 7 bases and the J gene end by 6 bases; junction bases not matched to a gene: 6. Germline V gene lookup returns CDR1 SQVTM and CDR2 ANQGSEA.

The rearrangement joins TRBV7-9 to TRBJ2-1; TRBD1 or TRBD2 may be the D gene (5 bases each). The germline V and J ends were trimmed by 0 bases and 15 bases, with 12 bases remaining between them. CDR1 and CDR2 (germline): SEHNR, FQNEAQ (reference sequence). The CDR3 runs 12 residues. This chain's CDR3 is CASSLANPGPFF. The CDR3 DNA reads TGTGCCAGCAGCTTAGCGAACCCGGGGCCGTTCTTC.

This clonotype was counted ten times or more. V and J are TRBV20-1 and TRBJ2-5; 9 bases fit TRBD2. The germline CDR1 and CDR2 sequences are DFQATT and SNEGSKA (reference sequence). The CDR3 consists of 14 residues. J gave up 7 bases and V 4 bases, and 10 bases lay outside the gene matches. This chain's CDR3 is CSATVVAGVVTQYF. The CDR3 region has the DNA TGCAGTGCTACGGTAGTAGCGGGAGTGGTGACCCAGTACTTC.

The V and J genes are TRBV20-1 and TRBJ1-5; D not resolved. The germline V gene has CDR1 DFQATT and CDR2 SNEGSKA (reference sequence). The CDR3 spans 16 residues. Trimming removed 0 bases from V and 1 base from J, with 13 bases in between. CDR3 sequence: CSARDLGPFSNQPQHF. The CDR3 coding sequence is TGCAGTGCTAGAGATCTCGGCCCCTTCAGCAATCAGCCCCAGCATTTT.